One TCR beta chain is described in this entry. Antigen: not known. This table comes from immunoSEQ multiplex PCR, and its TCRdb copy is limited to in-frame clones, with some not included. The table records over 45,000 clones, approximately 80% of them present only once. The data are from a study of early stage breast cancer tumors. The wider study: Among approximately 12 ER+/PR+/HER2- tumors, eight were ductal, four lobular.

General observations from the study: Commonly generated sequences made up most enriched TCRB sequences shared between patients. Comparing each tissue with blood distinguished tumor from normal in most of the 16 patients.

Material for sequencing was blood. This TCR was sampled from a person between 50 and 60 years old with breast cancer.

The CDR3 region is CASSLRPFTRFYEQYF. CDR3 sequence (DNA): TGTGCCAGCAGCTTAAGGCCGTTTACTAGATTTTACGAGCAGTACTTC. This chain connects TRBV11-2 to TRBJ2-7; D perhaps matches TRBD2 (5 bases). Trimming stripped 2 bases from V and 4 bases from J, with 18 bases between. This CDR3 contains 16 residues. Germline CDR1 is SGHAT and CDR2 is FQNNGV.